This T cell receptor (beta chain) came from a study of T cell responses to AZD1222 COVID-19 vaccine. The study's findings and limits: Seropositive at baseline were only six AZD1222 recipients. Clonal diversity was possibly underestimated; the donors were predominantly white British and more often female.

V was cut by 5 bases and J by 8 bases, with 12 bases left in between. The CDR3 length is 12 residues. Germline CDR1 is WSHSY and CDR2 is SAAADI. On this clone itself: Its target is not known.

Sequencing used immunoSEQ multiplex PCR; TCRdb keeps in-frame clones, though not all of them. The table has about 160,000 clones, approximately 87% seen once. The analysis combined second doses at about 4 or about 12 weeks. The clonotype was recovered from an adult who received the AZD1222 COVID-19 vaccine. This sample comprised peripheral blood, obtained 28 days after the second AZD1222 dose. The chain joins TRBV10-2 to TRBJ1-1; possible D gene TRBD1, 5 bases. The CDR3 loop is CASSHGAREAFF. The CDR3 DNA follows: TGCGCCAGCAGTCACGGGGCGCGGGAAGCTTTCTTT.